This T cell receptor (beta chain) is from a study of blood T cell repertoires in COVID-19. Authors' data handling: The assay estimated nucleated cells by amplifying reference gene primers. Assay used: immunoSEQ multiplex PCR; TCRdb lists only in-frame clones, some missing. D and trimming were read from the DNA, whereas the V and J calls and clone size are those reported in that table. The sample has some 230,000 clones, roughly 84% seen once. Germline CDR1 reads SQVTM; CDR2 reads ANQGSEA. Trimming at V came to 6 bases and at J to 4 bases, leaving 11 bases not matched to a gene. The CDR3 runs 15 residues.

The sequencing input was peripheral blood. The chain carries TRBV29-1 and TRBJ2-5; 10 nucleotides line up with TRBD1. The receptor comes from a man between 45 and 60 years old who had recovered from COVID-19. CDR3 protein: CSVVGTGDQRETQYF. The DNA for the CDR3 is TGCAGCGTAGTCGGGACAGGGGACCAAAGAGAGACCCAGTACTTC.